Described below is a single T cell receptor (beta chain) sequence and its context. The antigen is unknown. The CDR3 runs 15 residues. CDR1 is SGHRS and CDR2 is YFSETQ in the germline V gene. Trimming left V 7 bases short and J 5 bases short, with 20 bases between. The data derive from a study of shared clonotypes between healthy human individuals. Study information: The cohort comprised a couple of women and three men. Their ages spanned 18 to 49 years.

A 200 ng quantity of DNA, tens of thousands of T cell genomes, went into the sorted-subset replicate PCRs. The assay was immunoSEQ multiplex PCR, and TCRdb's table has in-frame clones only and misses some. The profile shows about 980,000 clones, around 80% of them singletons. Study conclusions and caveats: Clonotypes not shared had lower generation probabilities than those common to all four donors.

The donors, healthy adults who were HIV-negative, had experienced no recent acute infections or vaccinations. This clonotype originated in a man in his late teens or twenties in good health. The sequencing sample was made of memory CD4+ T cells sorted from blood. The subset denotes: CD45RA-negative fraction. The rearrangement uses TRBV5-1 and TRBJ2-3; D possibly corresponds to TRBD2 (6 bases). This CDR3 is CASGLAGSGQDTQYF. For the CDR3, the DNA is TGCGCCAGCGGCCTTGCAGGTAGCGGCCAAGATACGCAGTATTTT.